The 18 T cell receptor beta chains presented below share a single source sample, sequenced in a study of Ad26.COV2.S vaccination and SARS-CoV-2 variants. Libraries were prepared by immunoSEQ multiplex PCR; TCRdb keeps only in-frame clonotypes and omits some of them. The data show under 250,000 clones, around 85% seen once. Treatment given: roughly 20 received Ad26.COV2.S at low or high dose, single or two shots; 5 received placebo; per-sample allocation not given. Samples came from day 63 after the first vaccine or placebo injection. The sequences come from peripheral blood, collected in a trial of Ad26.COV2.S vaccine versus placebo. The receptors originated from a person aged 18-60 years who received the Ad26.COV2.S COVID-19 vaccine or a placebo.

The rearrangement joins TRBV6-2 or TRBV6-3 to TRBJ1-2; D perhaps matches TRBD1 (6 bases). The CDR3 consists of 15 residues. CDR1 and CDR2 from the germline V gene are MNHEY and SVGEGT. Trimming removed 0 bases at V and 4 bases at J, with 12 bases between. CDR3 region: CASSYSAGRGYGYTF. Here the CDR3 DNA reads TGTGCCAGCAGTTACTCGGCGGGCAGGGGCTATGGCTACACCTTC.

The chain is built from TRBV20-1 and TRBJ1-2; D not certain. This CDR3 has 11 amino acids. V was pared by 6 bases and J by 6 bases, with 11 bases between. CDR1 is DFQATT, CDR2 SNEGSKA, per germline (reference sequence). CDR3 nucleotides: TGCAGTGCACGTTGGATAGATGGCTACACCTTC. Protein: CSARWIDGYTF.

Only a few counts were recorded for this clone. This chain joins TRBV21-1 and TRBJ1-5; TRBD1 reflects the table's D call only, with no check against the DNA. TRBV21-1 constitutes a pseudogene. The CDR3 is 15 amino acids. CDR3 sequence (DNA): TGTGCCAGCAGCCCCCGACAGAATAGCAATCAGCCCCAGCATTTT. It is translated as CASSPRQNSNQPQHF.

The chain recombines TRBV7-8 with TRBJ2-1; TRBD2 agrees at 12 bases. Germline CDR1 reads SGHVS; CDR2 reads FQNEAQ. The junction had 5 bases not matched to a gene; V was cut back by 6 bases and J by 11 bases. This CDR3 has 13 residues. This CDR3 is CASRSGLAGQQFF. CDR3 nucleotide sequence: TGTGCCAGCAGGAGTGGACTAGCGGGGCAGCAGTTCTTC. The variable domain in full, completed from reference TRBV7-8 and TRBJ2-1, reads GAGVSQSPRYKVAKRGQDVALRCDPISGHVSLFWYQQALGQGPEFLTYFQNEAQLDKSGLPSDRFFAERPEGSVSTLKIQRTQQEDSAVYLCASRSGLAGQQFFGPGTRLTVL.

This chain links TRBV7-9 with TRBJ1-1; D unresolved. CDR3 length equals 14 residues. The V gene's germline CDR1 is SEHNR and CDR2 FQNEAQ (reference sequence). Trimming took off 7 bases at V and 0 bases at J, with 12 bases between the two ends. CDR3 in amino acids: CASTLGGLNTEAFF. Here the CDR3 DNA reads TGTGCCAGCACTTTAGGAGGGTTGAACACTGAAGCTTTCTTT.

The chain recombines TRBV2 with TRBJ1-3; 7 positions match TRBD1. Germline CDR1 SNHLY, CDR2 FYNNEI. With 4 bases clipped from V and 0 bases from J, the junction kept 0 bases outside the gene matches. The CDR3 is 14 amino acids. The CDR3 is CASSGQGSGNTIYF. CDR3 sequence (DNA): TGTGCCAGCAGTGGACAGGGCTCTGGAAACACCATATATTTT.

The genes are TRBV28 and TRBJ2-3; the D is unclear. This CDR3 contains 13 residues. CDR1 is MDHEN and CDR2 is SYDVKM in the germline V gene. V was cut by 6 bases and J by 2 bases, with 9 bases left in between. CDR3: CASSLGSTDTQYF. CDR3 DNA sequence: TGTGCCAGCAGCTTGGGCTCCACAGATACGCAGTATTTT. Combining the CDR3 with reference TRBV28 and TRBJ2-3 gives the whole variable domain DVKVTQSSRYLVKRTGEKVFLECVQDMDHENMFWYRQDPGLGLRLIYFSYDVKMKEKGDIPEGYSVSREKKERFSLILESASTNQTSMYLCASSLGSTDTQYFGPGTRLTVL.

This rearrangement joins TRBV11-1 to TRBJ1-3, with no clear D. The CDR3 has 13 amino acids. V lost 3 bases and J 4 bases, leaving 7 bases between the germline ends. The germline gives CDR1 SGHAT, CDR2 FQDESV (reference sequence). Here the CDR3 reads CASSFDIGNTIYF. CDR3 in DNA: TGTGCCAGCAGCTTTGATATAGGAAACACCATATATTTT.

The chain has TRBV5-1 and TRBJ2-1, with a possible D match to TRBD2 (5 bases). Germline CDR1 reads SGHRS; CDR2 reads YFSETQ. The V and J ends lost 0 bases and 5 bases respectively, with 15 bases between them. This CDR3 contains 16 residues. The CDR3 region is CASSLGAGAFDNEQFF. CDR3 coding DNA: TGCGCCAGCAGCTTGGGTGCGGGTGCTTTCGACAATGAGCAGTTCTTC.

This clone appeared a single time. The gene calls are TRBV28 and TRBJ2-3, with TRBD2 as a possible D gene (6 bases). This CDR3 comprises 15 residues. The germline V gene has CDR1 MDHEN and CDR2 SYDVKM. With 6 bases removed from V and 2 bases from J, the gap between germline ends came to 15 bases. The CDR3 DNA sequence: TGTGCCAGCAGACCAATAGCGGACCTCACAGATACGCAGTATTTT. Translated, it gives CASRPIADLTDTQYF.

This rearrangement joins TRBV5-1 to TRBJ2-1, with 9 bases lining up with TRBD1. CDR1 is SGHRS and CDR2 is YFSETQ in the germline V gene. There are 18 residues in the CDR3. Trimming took 1 base from V and 0 from J; bases not matched to a gene: 8. The CDR3 sequence is CASSLTGGAGGSYNEQFF. CDR3 DNA sequence: TGCGCCAGCAGCTTGACAGGGGGCGCCGGGGGCTCCTACAATGAGCAGTTCTTC.

The gene calls are TRBV15 and TRBJ2-1, with TRBD1 matching over 11 bases. The germline gives CDR1 LNHNV, CDR2 YYDKDF (reference sequence). The V segment lost 5 bases and the J segment 7 bases; nucleotides outside the gene matches: 4. The CDR3 spans 14 residues. The CDR3 loop reads CATSGTGGANEQFF. The DNA for the CDR3 is TGTGCCACCAGCGGGACAGGGGGAGCAAATGAGCAGTTCTTC.

J is TRBJ2-7 and V is TRBV5-8, with TRBD1 matching over 8 bases. CDR3 length: 14 amino acids. Trimming at V came to 4 bases and at J to 4 bases, leaving 7 bases not matched to a gene. CDR1 is SGHTS and CDR2 is YDEGEE in the germline V gene. The CDR3 nucleotides are TGTGCCAGCAGCGCAGGGGGCCCCTATTACGAGCAGTACTTC. Protein product: CASSAGGPYYEQYF.

The chain carries TRBV2 and TRBJ2-5; TRBD1 aligns across 8 bases. The CDR3 loop spans 13 amino acids. V lost 6 bases to trimming and J lost 4 bases; unmatched junction nucleotides: 4. The germline CDR1 and CDR2 sequences are SNHLY and FYNNEI. CDR3 sequence reads: CASSDRGLETQYF. The CDR3 region has the DNA TGTGCCAGCAGCGACAGGGGTTTAGAGACCCAGTACTTC.

The chain links TRBV9 to TRBJ2-1, with 9 bases identical to TRBD2. In germline, CDR1 is SGDLS, CDR2 YYNGEE. The CDR3 totals 15 residues. With V trimmed by 0 bases and J by 8 bases, 6 bases remained unmatched. The CDR3 here is CASSVEGGGADEQFF. The CDR3 coding sequence is TGTGCCAGCAGCGTAGAAGGCGGGGGGGCCGATGAGCAGTTCTTC.

The chain is built from TRBV9 and TRBJ2-1; 7 nucleotides match TRBD1. Germline CDR1 reads SGDLS; CDR2 reads YYNGEE. Trimming removed 3 bases from V and 2 bases from J; junction bases left unmatched: 5. This CDR3 is built from 15 residues. The CDR3 spells CASSEGGKAYNEQFF. CDR3 nucleotide sequence: TGTGCCAGCAGCGAAGGGGGCAAAGCCTACAATGAGCAGTTCTTC. The full variable domain, with the rest looked up from reference TRBV9 and TRBJ2-1, is DSGVTQTPKHLITATGQRVTLRCSPRSGDLSVYWYQQSLDQGLQFLIQYYNGEERAKGNILERFSAQQFPDLHSELNLSSLELGDSALYFCASSEGGKAYNEQFFGPGTRLTVL.

The V gene is TRBV13, the J gene TRBJ1-1, with D maybe TRBD1 (6 bases). This CDR3 is 13 amino acids long. V was trimmed by 9 bases and J by 4 bases, leaving 15 bases between them. Germline CDR1 reads PRHDT; CDR2 reads FYEKMQ (reference sequence). CDR3 bases: TGTGCCAGTAACGTGCAGGGGATCACTGAAGCTTTCTTT. Translation gives CASNVQGITEAFF.

The chain is built from TRBV13 and TRBJ1-2; 7 nucleotides line up with TRBD1. The CDR3 is 13 amino acids. Germline V gene lookup returns CDR1 PRHDT and CDR2 FYEKMQ (reference sequence). Trimming cost V 3 bases and J 4 bases; bases outside gene matches: 2. CDR3 amino acids: CASSFDRAYGYTF. CDR3 DNA: TGTGCCAGCAGCTTCGACAGGGCCTATGGCTACACCTTC.